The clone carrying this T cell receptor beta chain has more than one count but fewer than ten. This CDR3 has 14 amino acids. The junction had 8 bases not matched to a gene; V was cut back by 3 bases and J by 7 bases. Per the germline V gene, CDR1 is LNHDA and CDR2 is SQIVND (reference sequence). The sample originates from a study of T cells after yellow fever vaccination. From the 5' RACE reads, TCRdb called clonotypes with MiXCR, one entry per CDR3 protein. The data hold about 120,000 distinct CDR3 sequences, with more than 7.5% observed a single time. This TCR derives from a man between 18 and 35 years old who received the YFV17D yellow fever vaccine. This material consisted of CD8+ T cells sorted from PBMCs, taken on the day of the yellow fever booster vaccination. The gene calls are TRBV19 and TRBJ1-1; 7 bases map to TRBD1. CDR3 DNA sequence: TGTGCCAGTAGTATCAGGGGGGGCTCGATTGAAGCTTTCTTT. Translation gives CASSIRGGSIEAFF.